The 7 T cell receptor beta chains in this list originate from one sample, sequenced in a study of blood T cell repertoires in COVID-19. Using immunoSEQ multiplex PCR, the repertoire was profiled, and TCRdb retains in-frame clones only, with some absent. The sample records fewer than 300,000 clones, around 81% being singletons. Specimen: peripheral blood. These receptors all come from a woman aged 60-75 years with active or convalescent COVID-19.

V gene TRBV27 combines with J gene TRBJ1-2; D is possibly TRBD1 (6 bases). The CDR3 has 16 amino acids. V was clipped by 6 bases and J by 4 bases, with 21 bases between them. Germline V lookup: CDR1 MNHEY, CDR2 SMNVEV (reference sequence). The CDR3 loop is CASSRLLQGQTYGYTF. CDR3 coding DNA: TGTGCCAGCAGCCGACTGCTACAAGGACAGACCTATGGCTACACCTTC.

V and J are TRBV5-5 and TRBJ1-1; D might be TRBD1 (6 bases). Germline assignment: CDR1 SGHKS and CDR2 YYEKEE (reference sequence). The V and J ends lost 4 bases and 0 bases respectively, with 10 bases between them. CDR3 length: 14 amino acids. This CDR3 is CASSPRQVNTEAFF. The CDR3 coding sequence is TGTGCCAGCAGCCCGAGACAGGTGAACACTGAAGCTTTCTTT.

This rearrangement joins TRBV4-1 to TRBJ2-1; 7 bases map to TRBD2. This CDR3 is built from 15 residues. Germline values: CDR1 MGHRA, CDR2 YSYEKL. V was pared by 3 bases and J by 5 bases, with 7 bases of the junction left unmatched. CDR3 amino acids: CASSQAGTNNNEQFF. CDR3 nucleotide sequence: TGCGCCAGCAGCCAGGCCGGGACTAACAACAATGAGCAGTTCTTC.

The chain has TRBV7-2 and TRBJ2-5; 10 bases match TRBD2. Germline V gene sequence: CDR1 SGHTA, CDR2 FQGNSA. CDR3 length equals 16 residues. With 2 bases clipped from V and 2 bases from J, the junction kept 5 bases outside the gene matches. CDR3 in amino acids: CASSLRTSGFQETQYF. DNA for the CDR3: TGTGCCAGCAGCTTACGGACTAGCGGTTTTCAAGAGACCCAGTACTTC.

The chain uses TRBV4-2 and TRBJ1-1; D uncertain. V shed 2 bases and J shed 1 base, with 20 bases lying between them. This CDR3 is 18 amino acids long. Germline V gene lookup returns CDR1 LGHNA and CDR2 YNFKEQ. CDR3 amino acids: CASSQTTSRRLPNTEAFF. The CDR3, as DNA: TGTGCCAGCAGCCAAACCACCAGCCGCAGACTGCCGAACACTGAAGCTTTCTTT.

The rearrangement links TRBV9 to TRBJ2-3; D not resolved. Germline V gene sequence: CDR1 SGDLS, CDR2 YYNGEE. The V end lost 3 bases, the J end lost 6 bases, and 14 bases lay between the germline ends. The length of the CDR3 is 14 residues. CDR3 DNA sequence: TGTGCCAGCAGCGCCCGCCTAGGTACTGATACGCAGTATTTT. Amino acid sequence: CASSARLGTDTQYF.

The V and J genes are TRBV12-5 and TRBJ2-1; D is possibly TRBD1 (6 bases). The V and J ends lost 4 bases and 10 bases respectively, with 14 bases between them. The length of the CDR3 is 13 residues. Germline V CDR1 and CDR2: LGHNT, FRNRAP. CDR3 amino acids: CASGSLPGDEQFF. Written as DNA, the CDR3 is TGTGCTAGTGGTTCGCTCCCAGGGGACGAGCAGTTCTTC.